This T cell receptor (beta chain) was sequenced for a study of blood T cell repertoires in COVID-19. Study at large: Samples of COVID-19 (acute and convalescent) were obtained from the United States, Italy and Spain. The cDNA or gDNA used as material had been derived from T cells, B-cell-depleted T cells, or PBMCs.

Original processing methods: Using reference gene primer amplification, nucleated cell counts were estimated. The assay was immunoSEQ multiplex PCR, and TCRdb's table has in-frame clones only and misses some. The V and J calls and clone size are taken from that table; D and trimming were inferred from the DNA. This repertoire shows 88,000 or so clones, around 80% found once; its top ten account for approximately 12%. The germline gives CDR1 SGHTA, CDR2 FQGTGA. This CDR3 comprises 13 residues. V was pared by 4 bases and J by 9 bases, with 4 bases of the junction left unmatched. A few counts support this clone.

V usage is TRBV7-3 and J usage is TRBJ2-1; 9 bases map to TRBD2. The sample was peripheral blood. The receptor was derived from a man of 80 years or more with acute or convalescent COVID-19. The CDR3 spells CASSSLAGTEQFF. The CDR3 DNA follows: TGTGCCAGCAGCTCCCTAGCGGGGACTGAGCAGTTCTTC.